A selection of T cell receptor beta chains follows, all from one sample in a study of cytomegalovirus exposure and HLA in healthy donors. Produced via immunoSEQ multiplex PCR; TCRdb's table is partial and in-frame only. The table includes tens of thousands of clones, 70% to 85% detected once. The specimen was PBMCs. The receptors were sampled from a man aged 35 to 55 in good health and CMV-seropositive. Both conserved end residues are part of each CDR3. The D gene is left open where the match is weak. Clone size is stated in some rows and not others, as once, few, many or a class when expanded.

length	D	size	J	V	DNA	CDR3
17	TRBD2	few	TRBJ2-1	TRBV4-1	TGCGCCAGCAGCCAAGCTATGATAGCGGGAGGGCCTGATGAGCAGTTCTTC	CASSQAMIAGGPDEQFF
13	.	.	TRBJ1-1	TRBV4-1	TGCGCCAGCAGCCACCACCGGAGGAGTGAAGCTTTCTTT	CASSHHRRSEAFF
17	.	few	TRBJ1-2	TRBV28	TGTGCCAACTCCCCCGCTGAGAAGGGGGTCCTTACCTATGGCTACACCTTC	CANSPAEKGVLTYGYTF
19	TRBD2	.	TRBJ2-7	TRBV27	TGTGCCAGCAGGCAAGGGGGGTCGGCTAGCGGGAGGGTCCCCTACGAGCAGTACTTC	CASRQGGSASGRVPYEQYF
15	TRBD1	.	TRBJ1-5	TRBV6-6	TGTGCCAGCAGTTATCCCGGACAGGGTAGTCAGCCCCAGCATTTT	CASSYPGQGSQPQHF
15	.	.	TRBJ1-1	TRBV15	TGTGCCACCAGCAGAGAGCCAGGGGTGAACACTGAAGCTTTCTTT	CATSREPGVNTEAFF
15	.	.	TRBJ1-4	TRBV5-1	TGCGCCAGCAGCAACTCAGACTTCCTTAATGAAAAACTGTTTTTT	CASSNSDFLNEKLFF
14	.	.	TRBJ1-3	TRBV28	TGTGCCAGCAAGACGGTGGGGGGTGGAAACACCATATATTTT	CASKTVGGGNTIYF
16	TRBD1	.	TRBJ2-5	TRBV7-2	TGTGCCAGCAGTCGTACTGGGACAGGGGGCAGAGAGACCCAGTACTTC	CASSRTGTGGRETQYF
14	TRBD1	.	TRBJ2-1	TRBV28	TGTGCCAGCAGACATAACAGGGGGTACAATGAGCAGTTCTTC	CASRHNRGYNEQFF
15	.	.	TRBJ2-7	TRBV9	TGTGCCAGCAGCCCCGACCGGGGGAGTTCGCTCGAGCAGTACTTC	CASSPDRGSSLEQYF
11	.	few	TRBJ1-2	TRBV6-5	TGTGCCAGCAGTGAGAGCTATGGCTACACCTTC	CASSESYGYTF
14	TRBD1	.	TRBJ2-5	TRBV5-1	TGCGCCAGCAGCTTGGGAGACAGGGGGGAGACCCAGTACTTC	CASSLGDRGETQYF
12	TRBD1	.	TRBJ1-2	TRBV6-6	TGTGCCAGCAGCCCTGGACAGGGCCAGATCACCTTC	CASSPGQGQITF
15	.	.	TRBJ1-4	TRBV6-5	TGTGCCAGCAGACCCCCCGGGGGAACTAATGAAAAACTGTTTTTT	CASRPPGGTNEKLFF
14	.	.	TRBJ2-6	TRBV27	TGTGCCAGCGGCGGCGGCGGGGGGGCCAACGTCCTGACTTTC	CASGGGGGANVLTF
16	.	few	TRBJ1-5	TRBV6-1	TGTGCCAGCAGTGAAGTGGAAACAGTTAGCAATCAGCCCCAGCATTTT	CASSEVETVSNQPQHF
14	TRBD1	few	TRBJ1-2	TRBV19	TGTGCCAGTAGTGCGGACAGGGGGTGGTATGGCTACACCTTC	CASSADRGWYGYTF
14	.	.	TRBJ1-2	TRBV2	TGTGCCAGCAGTGAAGCACAGGGAGCCTATGGCTACACCTTC	CASSEAQGAYGYTF
14	TRBD1	once	TRBJ2-7	TRBV11-1	TGTGCCAGCAGCTACGACAGGGCATCCTACGAGCAGTACTTC	CASSYDRASYEQYF
14	TRBD1	once	TRBJ1-5	TRBV9	TGTGCCAGGAGCGGGACAGGGGAAGGTCAGCCCCAGCATTTT	CARSGTGEGQPQHF
14	.	.	TRBJ2-7	TRBV9	TGTGCCAGCAGCGTAGGGCAGGGGACCTACGAGCAGTACTTC	CASSVGQGTYEQYF
14	.	.	TRBJ2-5	TRBV9	TGTGCCAGCAGCGTAGGAGGGCGCTGGGAGACCCAGTACTTC	CASSVGGRWETQYF
15	.	.	TRBJ1-3	TRBV18	TGTGCCAGCTCACCAAACACATCAACGGGAAACACCATATATTTT	CASSPNTSTGNTIYF
11	.	once	TRBJ2-5	TRBV7-9	TGTGCCAGCAGGGGGCTCGAGACCCAGTACTTC	CASRGLETQYF
13	.	.	TRBJ2-2	TRBV28	TGTGCCAGCAGTTTATTTCGCGACGGGGAGCTGTTTTTT	CASSLFRDGELFF
17	TRBD2	few	TRBJ2-4	TRBV5-1	TGCGCCAGCAGCCCGGGCCCTAGCGGGGGGACCAAAAACATTCAGTACTTC	CASSPGPSGGTKNIQYF
16	TRBD1	.	TRBJ1-3	TRBV15	TGTGCCACCAGCCCTCGTGACAGGGGGCTGGGAAACACCATATATTTT	CATSPRDRGLGNTIYF
13	TRBD1	.	TRBJ2-1	TRBV7-7	TGTGCCAGCAGCCCACAGGGGGTCGGTGAGCAGTTCTTC	CASSPQGVGEQFF
16	.	.	TRBJ2-7	TRBV28	TGTGCCAGCAGTTCAATCATATTTCTGAGCTCCTACGAGCAGTACTTC	CASSSIIFLSSYEQYF
15	TRBD2	.	TRBJ2-5	TRBV7-2	TGTGCCAGCAGCGGAACTAGCGGGGGGGCGGAGACCCAGTACTTC	CASSGTSGGAETQYF